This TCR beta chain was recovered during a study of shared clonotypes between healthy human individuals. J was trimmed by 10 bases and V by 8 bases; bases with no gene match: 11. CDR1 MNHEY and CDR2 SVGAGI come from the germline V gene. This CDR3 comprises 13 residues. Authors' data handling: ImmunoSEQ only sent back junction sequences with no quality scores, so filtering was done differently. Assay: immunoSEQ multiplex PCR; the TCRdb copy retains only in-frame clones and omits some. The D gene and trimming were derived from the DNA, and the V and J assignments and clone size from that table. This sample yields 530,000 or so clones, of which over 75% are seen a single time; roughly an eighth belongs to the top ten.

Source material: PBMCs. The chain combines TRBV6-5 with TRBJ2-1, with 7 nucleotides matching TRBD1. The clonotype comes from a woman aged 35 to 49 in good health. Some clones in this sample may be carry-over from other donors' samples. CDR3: CASCSPGTDEQFF. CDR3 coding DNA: TGTGCCAGCTGTAGCCCCGGGACAGACGAGCAGTTCTTC.